The present TCR beta chain was sequenced within a study of CD8+ T cells in alopecia areata (dated by TCRdb to 2016 to 2019). For context, the study as a whole: Skin from C3H/HeJ donors with spontaneous alopecia (roughly 6-12 months old) was grafted onto female C3H/HeJ recipients aged roughly 7-10 weeks. High-throughput TCRbeta sequencing was used to examine T cell clonal expansion in alopecia areata in both the C3H/HeJ mouse model and human patients. Scalp tissue and sorted CD4+ and CD8+ peripheral blood T cells from patchy and totalis/universalis alopecia areata patients and from healthy controls were covered by human TCRbeta sequencing. Scalp clonality was compared across normal scalp (n=4), patchy alopecia areata scalp (n=8), and alopecia totalis/universalis scalp (n=8). RNA was obtained with the PAXgene miRNA kit for fixed scalp, the miRNeasy kit for PBMCs, and the RNeasy kit for mouse skin. TCRbeta CDR3 regions were amplified by immunoSEQ multiplex PCR with 35 Vbeta forward and 13 Jbeta reverse primers.

Cells from mouse cutaneous lymph nodes were pooled, stained for CD4, CD8alpha, NKG2D, NKG2ACE and other markers, and then sorted on a BD Influx. From the cysteine through the phenylalanine, the CDR3 covers 13 amino acids. The DNA covers only part of the CDR3, 27 bases in frame from base 1. In the germline V gene, CDR1 corresponds to MNHDT and CDR2 to YYDKIL. Germline trimming: 6 bases from V, 4 bases from J; junction bases outside gene matches: 1. This clone has more than one count but fewer than ten. Its antigen target is currently unknown. This receptor came from a mouse, so its gene names and germline sequences are mouse ones too. The read ends 4 residues early relative to the CDR3; the germline J gene fills the gap. In the same sample, other DNA sequences code for this CDR3. General findings and caveats noted by the study authors: Scalp TCR repertoire analysis is complicated because resident alphabeta T cells in normal human skin are also sequenced, whereas mouse skin is dominated by gammadelta T cells. Compared with normal scalp, lesional scalp, particularly in alopecia totalis/universalis, had higher clonality and more expanded CD8+ clones, which suggests antigenic drive. TCR sequences shared between patients were less clear than in mice, possibly partly because of HLA diversity in the patient population.

Receptors were amplified or captured by the immunoSEQ multiplex PCR assay. RNA was extracted from all samples and reverse transcribed into cDNA, which served as template for TCR sequencing. First-strand cDNA was synthesized with SuperScript III using a 2:1 mix of oligo-dT and random hexamers. Amplification bias was assessed with a synthetic immune receptor repertoire, and residual bias was removed computationally. Sequencing of the libraries was done on Illumina HiSeq with 60 bp reads that cover the CDR3, reading from J toward V. The study's processing was this. After raw reads were preprocessed to remove errors, the CDR3 was defined following IMGT conventions as running from the conserved cysteine to phenylalanine. Clonality was calculated as 1 minus Shannon entropy normalized by log2 of the number of productive unique TCRs. Whether scalp clones were CD4 or CD8 was inferred by matching scalp TCRbeta sequences against CD4 and CD8 repertoires sorted from blood. The table comes from immuneACCESS by way of TCRdb, which keeps in-frame sequences with V and J called. Part of the clones is missing from these tables; in studies checked, under half for an unresolved V gene and the rest for unknown reasons. V and J calls and clone size are those listed in that table; D and trimming were worked out from the DNA. This sample has over 250,000 clones, none of them a singleton. 1.2% of the sample belongs to the ten largest clones.

The sequence came from a C3H/HeJ mouse with alopecia areata. The strain in question carries the MHC haplotype H2-k. Sequencing input: CD4+ T cells sorted from a lymph node. The receptor chain draws on TRBV17 and TRBJ2-1, and 9 junction bases match TRBD2. The sequenced part of the CDR3 DNA is TGTGCTAGCAGCACTGGGGGGTATGCT. The translation is CASSTGGYA. The whole CDR3 sequence is CASSTGGYAEQFF.